A single T cell receptor (beta chain) is shown here with its context. These data originate in a study of blood T cell repertoires in COVID-19. Study-level information: Samples representing acute and convalescent COVID-19 were sourced from the United States, Italy and Spain. T cells, B-cell-depleted T cells, or PBMCs supplied cDNA or gDNA.

Germline values: CDR1 SGHRS, CDR2 YFSETQ. Trimming shortened V by 5 bases and J by 0 bases, and 9 bases separated the two germline ends. The CDR3 runs to 14 residues. Per the original data handling: Cell counts per sample came from amplifying reference gene primers. Only in-frame clones appear in the TCRdb table, and some are missing; sequencing was by immunoSEQ multiplex PCR. V and J calls plus clone size are reproduced from that table; the DNA served to infer D and trimming. The data hold roughly 300,000 clones, with roughly 85% observed a single time. V gene TRBV5-1 combines with J gene TRBJ1-3; possible D gene TRBD1, 5 bases. The TCR comes from a human donor in a cohort sampled during active COVID-19. What was sequenced was peripheral blood. As DNA, the CDR3 is TGCGCCAGCAGTCTAGACAGCTCTGGAAACACCATATATTTT. It encodes CASSLDSSGNTIYF.